The present T cell receptor (beta chain) was sequenced within a study of vaccination and CD4 T cells after COVID-19. Study-wide context: Each enrolled participant received a two-dose regimen of either BNT162b2 or mRNA-1273 vaccine. Each control culture was treated with a CEFX pool, an HIV-1 Nef pool, or no peptide. Study-wide points: Researchers report that 304 of 307 vaccine-specific clones in convalescent patients proved spike mono-reactive.

A note on this clonotype: Antigen unknown.

The Oncomine TCR Beta short-read assay was what sequenced the DNA obtained from cultured CD4+ T cells. Each CDR3 protein gets one entry after TCRdb re-called the PCR reads with MiXCR. The sample lists over 12,000 distinct CDR3 sequences; approximately 50% were seen once. Treatment given: roughly 11-day PBMC culture with coronavirus spike peptide pools or control peptides (ViraFEST assay). A few million PBMCs were grown per well alongside roughly 9.1 IU/ml IL-2 and 9.5 to 10 ug/ml peptide pools. This sample comprised cultured CD4+ T cells from blood, obtained after SARS-CoV-2 vaccination. The receptor comes from a human donor with COVID-19.

The CDR3 protein is CASSLGQGRENTGELFF. In DNA form, the CDR3 reads TGTGCCAGCAGCTTAGGTCAAGGACGAGAGAACACCGGGGAGCTGTTTTTT. The V call is TRBV11-1, the J call TRBJ2-2; D is uncertain. The CDR3 has 17 residues. V dropped 1 base and J dropped 1 base, with 13 bases sitting between them. The germline V gene has CDR1 SGHAT and CDR2 FQDESV (reference sequence).